A selection of T cell receptor beta chains follows, all from one sample in a study of type 1 and type 2 diabetes patients. TCRdb recomputed calls from the multiplex PCR reads with MiXCR, one row per CDR3 protein. The sample has 250,000 or so distinct CDR3 sequences; 47% are singletons. The specimen sequenced was peripheral blood mononuclear cells (PBMCs). Source of these receptors: a man aged 18-30 years with type 2 diabetes. Each CDR3 is given with its conserved first and last residue. Fields, in order: J gene, V gene, D gene, clone size, CDR3 DNA, CDR3 protein. A D gene is named only where the DNA matches it firmly. Size tells how often a clone was seen (once, few, many) or the class of an expanded clone, and some rows leave it out.

TRBJ2-7	TRBV2	.	.	TGTGCCAGCAGTTACTCTGAGGTCGGATCCTCCTACGAGCAGTACTTC	CASSYSEVGSSYEQYF
TRBJ1-1	TRBV19	.	.	TGTGCCAGTAGTACCTCCCCGGGAAGTTGGATGGCTTTCTTT	CASSTSPGSWMAFF
TRBJ2-7	TRBV2	.	many	TGTGCCAGCAGCCTAGACCGCTACGAGCAGTACTTC	CASSLDRYEQYF
TRBJ2-7	TRBV28	.	few	TGTGCCAGCAGTCCACTCCCGGGTACCTACGAGCAGTACTTC	CASSPLPGTYEQYF
TRBJ2-7	TRBV7-9	.	.	TGTGCCAGCAGCTTAGAGGGATTCTTATCCTACGAGCAGTACTTC	CASSLEGFLSYEQYF
TRBJ1-1	TRBV6-1	.	.	TGTGCCAGCAGTGAAGCGTTCGGGGACACTGAAGCTTTCTTT	CASSEAFGDTEAFF
TRBJ1-2	TRBV9	.	.	TGTGCCAGCAGCGTAGGGGCAGGGGTTAACGGCTACACCTTC	CASSVGAGVNGYTF
TRBJ1-6	TRBV4-2	.	few	TGTGCCAGCAGCCAAGAGGCTCAGTTCACAAATTCACCCCTCCACTTT	CASSQEAQFTNSPLHF
TRBJ2-6	TRBV2	TRBD1	few	TGTGCCAGCGGCAGGGGGCTAATTGGGGCCAACGTCCTGACTTTC	CASGRGLIGANVLTF
TRBJ2-1	TRBV7-8	.	.	TGTGCCAGCAGCTTATCAGTGAGGGAGCAGTTCTTC	CASSLSVREQFF
TRBJ2-3	TRBV14	TRBD1	few	TGTGCCAGCAGCCACCAACAGGGGCCCCCAATCGATACGCAGTATTTT	CASSHQQGPPIDTQYF
TRBJ2-5	TRBV18	TRBD2	once	TGTGCCAGCTCACCACCTAGCGGGGGGGAGACCCAGTACTTC	CASSPPSGGETQYF
TRBJ1-3	TRBV30	TRBD1	.	TGTGCCTGGAGTGCCCCGGGACAGGGTAGGAGCACCATATATTTT	CAWSAPGQGRSTIYF
TRBJ2-7	TRBV25-1	TRBD1	.	TGTGCCAGCGGTGCAGGGGGCTTGGGCGAGCAGTACTTC	CASGAGGLGEQYF
TRBJ1-2	TRBV29-1	TRBD1	few	TGCAGCGACCGGACAGGGAACTATGGCTACACCTTC	CSDRTGNYGYTF
TRBJ2-7	TRBV27	TRBD2	once	TGTGCCAGCAGCCAAACGCGGGGAGGGGACGAGCAGTACTTC	CASSQTRGGDEQYF
TRBJ2-7	TRBV12-3/TRBV12-4	TRBD1	.	TGTGCCATCGGACAGGGTGAAAACGAGCAGTACTTC	CAIGQGENEQYF
TRBJ1-2	TRBV6-1	.	.	TGTGCCTACCCCCGTAGGGGGTTTGGCTACACCTTC	CAYPRRGFGYTF
TRBJ2-7	TRBV20-1	.	few	TGCAGTGCTAGGAAGCTAGCGAGAGGCTACGAGCAGTACTTC	CSARKLARGYEQYF
TRBJ2-1	TRBV24-1	.	.	TGTGCCACCAGTGATTTGCCGGATGAGCAGTTCTTC	CATSDLPDEQFF
TRBJ1-3	TRBV2	.	.	TGTGCCAGCAGTCGACAGAGCTCTGGAAACACCATATATTTT	CASSRQSSGNTIYF
TRBJ2-2	TRBV24-1	.	once	TGTGCCACCAGTGATACCAGGGCGGCAGGGGCGAACACCGGGGAGCTGTTTTTT	CATSDTRAAGANTGELFF
TRBJ2-2	TRBV11-2	.	.	TGTGCCAGCAGCCCCCCGCGGGAGCTGTTTTTT	CASSPPRELFF
TRBJ1-6	TRBV15	.	.	TGTGCCAGCACGCAGGGCAGGCTCGGCTCACCCCTCCACTTT	CASTQGRLGSPLHF
TRBJ1-1	TRBV29-1	TRBD1	.	TGCAGCGTAGAAGGGACAGGGGGAGACACTGAAGCTTTCTTT	CSVEGTGGDTEAFF
TRBJ2-1	TRBV19	.	once	TGTGCCAGTAGTATAGGAAGGTTCGATGATGAGCAGTTCTTC	CASSIGRFDDEQFF
TRBJ1-4	TRBV5-1	.	.	TGCGCCAGCAGCCTCAACACAGGGAATAATGAAAAACTGTTTTTT	CASSLNTGNNEKLFF
TRBJ2-2	TRBV12-3/TRBV12-4	.	few	TGTGCCAGCAAAGCAAAGGGCACCGGGGAGCTGTTTTTT	CASKAKGTGELFF
TRBJ1-1	TRBV4-1	TRBD1	.	TGCGCCAGCAGTCCGGAAGGGGGCCTGAACACTGAAGCTTTCTTT	CASSPEGGLNTEAFF
TRBJ1-1	TRBV7-8	TRBD1	.	TGTGCCAGCAGCTTAGCGGGGACAGGGGTTGGGAACACTGAAGCTTTCTTT	CASSLAGTGVGNTEAFF
TRBJ1-2	TRBV29-1	.	.	TGCAGCGTGAGTCAGACAGGACGAGCTAACTATGGCTACACCTTC	CSVSQTGRANYGYTF
TRBJ2-7	TRBV28	.	few	TGTGCCAGCAGCCCACTAGACCCCTCTCCCGGCGAGCAGTACTTC	CASSPLDPSPGEQYF
TRBJ2-1	TRBV30	TRBD2	few	TGTGCCTGGGACGATGGGACGGGAGGACTCAATGAGCAGTTCTTC	CAWDDGTGGLNEQFF
TRBJ2-7	TRBV6-2/TRBV6-3	.	few	TGTGCCAGCAGTTGGCGGTTGACCTCCTACGAGCAGTACTTC	CASSWRLTSYEQYF
TRBJ2-7	TRBV20-1	.	.	TGCAGTGCTAGAAACGAGCTAGCGACCTACGAGCAGTACTTC	CSARNELATYEQYF
TRBJ2-4	TRBV6-1	.	.	TGTGCCAGCAGTGAACAAGGATCGACCGACTTAGCCAAAAACATTCAGTACTTC	CASSEQGSTDLAKNIQYF
TRBJ2-7	TRBV28	.	.	TGTGCCAGCAGGTTTAGCCTGTCTAACTCCTACGAGCAGTACTTC	CASRFSLSNSYEQYF
TRBJ1-1	TRBV7-3	.	.	TGTGCCAGCAGCCTCTCTACAGTGGTGGCTGAAGCTTTCTTT	CASSLSTVVAEAFF
TRBJ2-3	TRBV20-1	.	.	TGCAGTGCTAGTGAAGATACGCAGTATTTT	CSASEDTQYF
TRBJ2-1	TRBV20-1	TRBD1	few	TGCAGTGCTAGAGGAGGACAGGGCTCCTACAATGAGCAGTTCTTC	CSARGGQGSYNEQFF
TRBJ1-1	TRBV30	TRBD1	.	TGTGCCTGGAGTTTCGGACAGGGGACTGAAGCTTTCTTT	CAWSFGQGTEAFF
TRBJ2-4	TRBV2	.	.	TGTGCCAGCAGGGCGAGAGACAGCGCCCGTAAGGGCATTCAGTACTTC	CASRARDSARKGIQYF
TRBJ2-1	TRBV20-1	.	.	TGCAGTGCTAGAGATCTGGGACGGGGCTACAATGAGCAGTTCTTC	CSARDLGRGYNEQFF
TRBJ1-2	TRBV4-1	TRBD1	.	TGCGCCAGCAGCCCTGAACCGGGACAGGGCAGGGGTGAGGGCTACACCTTC	CASSPEPGQGRGEGYTF
TRBJ2-3	TRBV12-3/TRBV12-4	TRBD2	.	TGTGCCAGCACCAGGACTAGCGGGGGGGCAAGGGATACGCAGTATTTT	CASTRTSGGARDTQYF
TRBJ2-7	TRBV7-2	.	.	TGTGCCAGCAGCTTAGGCGTCAGTTACTACGAGCAGTACTTC	CASSLGVSYYEQYF
TRBJ1-1	TRBV28	TRBD1	.	TGTGCCAGCAGTTTTTCCGACAGGGACACTGAAGCTTTCTTT	CASSFSDRDTEAFF
TRBJ2-3	TRBV30	.	.	TGTGCCTGGAGTGTGCAAGCGGGCCTCACAGATACGCAGTATTTT	CAWSVQAGLTDTQYF
TRBJ2-5	TRBV2	.	many	TGTGCCAGCTCCCGGGACACACACCAAGAGACCCAGTACTTC	CASSRDTHQETQYF
TRBJ2-5	TRBV20-1	.	.	TGCAGTGCACCCCGTTTCGTAGGCCAAGAGACCCAGTACTTC	CSAPRFVGQETQYF
TRBJ2-1	TRBV7-3	TRBD2	.	TGTGCCAGCAGCCCGGGACTAGCCTACAATGAGCAGTTCTTC	CASSPGLAYNEQFF
TRBJ2-2	TRBV5-1	TRBD2	.	TGCGCCAGCAGCGAAACTAGCGGGAGGGCCCCCGGGGAGCTGTTTTTT	CASSETSGRAPGELFF
TRBJ1-2	TRBV7-4	.	.	TGTGCCGGAGACCAGGGAGTGGGCTACACCTTC	CAGDQGVGYTF
TRBJ1-6	TRBV27	.	.	TGTGCCAGCAGTTCGAGAGGGGCGGCCCAACCCCCCCACTTT	CASSSRGAAQPPHF
TRBJ2-1	TRBV7-3	TRBD2	.	TGTGCCAGCAGAGGACTAGCGGGGTACAATGAGCAGTTCTTC	CASRGLAGYNEQFF